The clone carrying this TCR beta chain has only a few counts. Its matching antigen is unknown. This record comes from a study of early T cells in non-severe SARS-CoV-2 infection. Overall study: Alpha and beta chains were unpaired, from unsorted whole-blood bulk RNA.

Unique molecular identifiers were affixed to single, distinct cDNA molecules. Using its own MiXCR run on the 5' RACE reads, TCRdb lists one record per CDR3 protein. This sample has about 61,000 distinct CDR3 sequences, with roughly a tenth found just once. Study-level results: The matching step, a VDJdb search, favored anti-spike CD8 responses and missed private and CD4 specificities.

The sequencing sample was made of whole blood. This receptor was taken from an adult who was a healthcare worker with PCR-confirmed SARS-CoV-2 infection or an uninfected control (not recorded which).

The CDR3 loop reads CASSPDSNYGYTF. CDR3 coding DNA: TGTGCCAGCAGTCCCGACAGTAACTATGGCTACACCTTC. The J gene is TRBJ1-2, the V gene TRBV12-3 or TRBV12-4; D may be TRBD1 (5 bases). The CDR3 extends over 13 amino acids. V lost 5 bases and J 1 base, leaving 8 bases between the germline ends.